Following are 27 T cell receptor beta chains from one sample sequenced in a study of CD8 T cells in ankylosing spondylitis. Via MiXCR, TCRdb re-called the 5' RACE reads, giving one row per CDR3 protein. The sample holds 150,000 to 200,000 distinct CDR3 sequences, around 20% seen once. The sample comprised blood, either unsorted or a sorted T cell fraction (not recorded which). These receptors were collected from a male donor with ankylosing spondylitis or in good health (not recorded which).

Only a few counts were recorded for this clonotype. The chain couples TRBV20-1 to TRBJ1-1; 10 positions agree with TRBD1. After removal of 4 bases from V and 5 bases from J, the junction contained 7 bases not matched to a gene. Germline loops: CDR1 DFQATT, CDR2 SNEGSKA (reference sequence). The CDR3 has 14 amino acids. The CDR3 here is CSATRQGAGTEAFF. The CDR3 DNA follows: TGCAGTGCTACCCGACAGGGGGCGGGGACTGAAGCTTTCTTT.

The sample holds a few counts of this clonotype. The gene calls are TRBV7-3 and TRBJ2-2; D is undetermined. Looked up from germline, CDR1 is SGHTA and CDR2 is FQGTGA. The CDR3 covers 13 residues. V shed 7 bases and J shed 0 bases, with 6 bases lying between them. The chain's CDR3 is CASKGANTGELFF. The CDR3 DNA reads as TGTGCCAGCAAAGGCGCGAACACCGGGGAGCTGTTTTTT. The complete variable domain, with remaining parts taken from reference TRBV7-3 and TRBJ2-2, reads GAGVSQTPSNKVTEKGKYVELRCDPISGHTALYWYRQSLGQGPEFLIYFQGTGAADDSGLPNDRFFAVRPEGSVSTLKIQRTERGDSAVYLCASKGANTGELFFGEGSRLTVL.

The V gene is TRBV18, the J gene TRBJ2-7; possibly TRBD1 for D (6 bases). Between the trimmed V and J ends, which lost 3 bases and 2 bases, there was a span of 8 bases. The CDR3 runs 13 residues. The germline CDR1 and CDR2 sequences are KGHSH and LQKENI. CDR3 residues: CASSPRTAYEQYF. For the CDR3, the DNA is TGTGCCAGCTCACCCCGGACAGCCTACGAGCAGTACTTC.

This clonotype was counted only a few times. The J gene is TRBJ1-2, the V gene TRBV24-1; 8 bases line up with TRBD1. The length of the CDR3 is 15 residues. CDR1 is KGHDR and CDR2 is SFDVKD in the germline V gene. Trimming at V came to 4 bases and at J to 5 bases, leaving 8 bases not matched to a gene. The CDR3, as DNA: TGTGCCACCAGTGACCCGGACAGGGACCCTTATGGCTACACCTTC. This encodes CATSDPDRDPYGYTF.

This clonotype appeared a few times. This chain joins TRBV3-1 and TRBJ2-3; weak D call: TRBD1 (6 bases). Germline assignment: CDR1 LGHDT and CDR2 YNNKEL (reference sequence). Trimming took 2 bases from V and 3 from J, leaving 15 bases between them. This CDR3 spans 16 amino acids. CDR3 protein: CASSQTPGAATDTQYF. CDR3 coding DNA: TGTGCCAGCAGCCAAACCCCAGGGGCGGCGACAGATACGCAGTATTTT.

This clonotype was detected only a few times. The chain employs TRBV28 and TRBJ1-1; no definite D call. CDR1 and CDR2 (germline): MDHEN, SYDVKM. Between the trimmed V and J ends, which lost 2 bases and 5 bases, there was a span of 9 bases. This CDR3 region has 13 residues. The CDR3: CASSLPPGTEAFF. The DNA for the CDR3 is TGTGCCAGCAGTTTACCGCCGGGGACTGAAGCTTTCTTT.

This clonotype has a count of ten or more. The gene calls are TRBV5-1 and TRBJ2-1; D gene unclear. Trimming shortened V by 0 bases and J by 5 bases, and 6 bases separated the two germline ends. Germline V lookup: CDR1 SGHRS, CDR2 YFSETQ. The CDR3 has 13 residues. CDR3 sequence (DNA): TGCGCCAGCAGCTTGGTGACGAACAATGAGCAGTTCTTC. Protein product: CASSLVTNNEQFF.

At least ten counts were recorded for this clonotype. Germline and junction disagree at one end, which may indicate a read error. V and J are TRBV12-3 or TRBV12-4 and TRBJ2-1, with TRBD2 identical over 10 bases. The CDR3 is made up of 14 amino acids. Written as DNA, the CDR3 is TGTGCCAGCAGTCTAGCGGGAGTAGGGAATGAGCAGTTCTTC. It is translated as CASSLAGVGNEQFF.

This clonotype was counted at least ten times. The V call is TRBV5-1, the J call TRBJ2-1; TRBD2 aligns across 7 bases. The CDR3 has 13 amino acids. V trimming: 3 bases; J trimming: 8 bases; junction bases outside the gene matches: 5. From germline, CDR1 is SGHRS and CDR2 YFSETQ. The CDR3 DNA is TGCGCCAGCAGCTGGGGGGGTGGGCATGAGCAGTTCTTC. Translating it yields CASSWGGGHEQFF. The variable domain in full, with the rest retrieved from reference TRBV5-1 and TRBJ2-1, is KAGVTQTPRYLIKTRGQQVTLSCSPISGHRSVSWYQQTPGQGLQFLFEYFSETQRNKGNFPGRFSGRQFSNSRSEMNVSTLELGDSALYLCASSWGGGHEQFFGPGTRLTVL.

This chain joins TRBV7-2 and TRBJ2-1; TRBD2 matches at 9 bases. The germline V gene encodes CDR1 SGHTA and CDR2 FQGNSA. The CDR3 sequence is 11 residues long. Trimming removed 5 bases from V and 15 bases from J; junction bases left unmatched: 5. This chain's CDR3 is CASSIGTSPFF. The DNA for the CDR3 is TGTGCCAGCAGCATCGGGACTAGCCCGTTCTTC.

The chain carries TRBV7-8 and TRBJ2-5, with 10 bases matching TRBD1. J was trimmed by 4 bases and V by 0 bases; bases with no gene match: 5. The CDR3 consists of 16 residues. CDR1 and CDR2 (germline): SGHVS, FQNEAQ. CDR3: CASSLAYGDRGETQYF. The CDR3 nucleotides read TGTGCCAGCAGCTTAGCTTATGGGGACAGGGGAGAGACCCAGTACTTC.

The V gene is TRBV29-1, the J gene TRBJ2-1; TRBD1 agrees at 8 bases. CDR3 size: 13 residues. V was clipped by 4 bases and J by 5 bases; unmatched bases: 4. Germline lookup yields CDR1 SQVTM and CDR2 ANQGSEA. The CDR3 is CSVVRTGNNEQFF. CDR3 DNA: TGCAGCGTTGTCCGGACAGGGAACAATGAGCAGTTCTTC.

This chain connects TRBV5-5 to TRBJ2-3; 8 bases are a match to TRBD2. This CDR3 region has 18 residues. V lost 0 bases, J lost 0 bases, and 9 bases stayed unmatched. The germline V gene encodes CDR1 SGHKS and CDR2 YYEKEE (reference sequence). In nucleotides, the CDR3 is TGTGCCAGCAGCTTGGGAGCGCCCAGCGGGGGTAGCACAGATACGCAGTATTTT. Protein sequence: CASSLGAPSGGSTDTQYF.

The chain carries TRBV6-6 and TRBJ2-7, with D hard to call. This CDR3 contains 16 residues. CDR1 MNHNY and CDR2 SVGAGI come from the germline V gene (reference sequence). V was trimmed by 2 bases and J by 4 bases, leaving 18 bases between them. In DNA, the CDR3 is TGTGCCAGCAGTTACAGTACATCCCCCTCGGGTTACGAGCAGTACTTC. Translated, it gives CASSYSTSPSGYEQYF.

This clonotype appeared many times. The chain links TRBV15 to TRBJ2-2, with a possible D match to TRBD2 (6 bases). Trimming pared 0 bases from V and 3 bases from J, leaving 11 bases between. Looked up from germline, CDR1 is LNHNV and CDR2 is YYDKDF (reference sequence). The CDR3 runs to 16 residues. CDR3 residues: CATSRDWGEYTGELFF. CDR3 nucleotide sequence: TGTGCCACCAGCAGAGATTGGGGGGAATACACCGGGGAGCTGTTTTTT.

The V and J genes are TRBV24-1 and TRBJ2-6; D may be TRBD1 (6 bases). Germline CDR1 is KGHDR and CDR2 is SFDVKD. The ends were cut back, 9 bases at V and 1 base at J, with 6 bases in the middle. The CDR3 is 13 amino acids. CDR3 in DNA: TGTGCCACCGGGACATCTGGGGCCAACGTCCTGACTTTC. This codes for CATGTSGANVLTF.

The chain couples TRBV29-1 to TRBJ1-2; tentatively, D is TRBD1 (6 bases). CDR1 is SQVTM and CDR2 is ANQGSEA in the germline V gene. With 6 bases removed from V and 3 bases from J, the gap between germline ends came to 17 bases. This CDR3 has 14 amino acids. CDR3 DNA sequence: TGCAGCGTCGCACCTGGGGGGCTCGACTATGGCTACACCTTC. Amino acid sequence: CSVAPGGLDYGYTF.

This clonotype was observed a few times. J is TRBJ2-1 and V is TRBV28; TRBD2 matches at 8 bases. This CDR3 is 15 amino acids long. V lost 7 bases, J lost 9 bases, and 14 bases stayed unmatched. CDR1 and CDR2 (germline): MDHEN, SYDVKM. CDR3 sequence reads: CASNQGLVGLGEQFF. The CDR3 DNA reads TGTGCCAGCAATCAGGGACTAGTAGGCTTGGGTGAGCAGTTCTTC. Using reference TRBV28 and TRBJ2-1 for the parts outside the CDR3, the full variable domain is DVKVTQSSRYLVKRTGEKVFLECVQDMDHENMFWYRQDPGLGLRLIYFSYDVKMKEKGDIPEGYSVSREKKERFSLILESASTNQTSMYLCASNQGLVGLGEQFFGPGTRLTVL.

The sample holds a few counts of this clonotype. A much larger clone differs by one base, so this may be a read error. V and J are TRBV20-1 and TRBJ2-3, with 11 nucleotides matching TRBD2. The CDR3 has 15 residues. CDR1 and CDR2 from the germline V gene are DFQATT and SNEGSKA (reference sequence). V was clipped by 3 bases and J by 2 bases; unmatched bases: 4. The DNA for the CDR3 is TGCAGTGCTAGGACTAGCGGGACCGTCACAGATACGCAGTATTTT. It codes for CSARTSGTVTDTQYF.

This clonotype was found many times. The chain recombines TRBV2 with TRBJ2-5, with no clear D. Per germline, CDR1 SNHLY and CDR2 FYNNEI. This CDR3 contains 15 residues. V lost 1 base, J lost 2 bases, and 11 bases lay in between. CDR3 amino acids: CASSEGPGRQETQYF. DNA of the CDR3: TGTGCCAGCAGTGAAGGTCCAGGCCGTCAAGAGACCCAGTACTTC.

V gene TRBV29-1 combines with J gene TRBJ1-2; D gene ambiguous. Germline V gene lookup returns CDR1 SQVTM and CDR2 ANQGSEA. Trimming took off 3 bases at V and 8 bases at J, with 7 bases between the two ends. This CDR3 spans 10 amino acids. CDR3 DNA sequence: TGCAGCGTTGATGGGGAAGGCTACACCTTC. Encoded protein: CSVDGEGYTF.

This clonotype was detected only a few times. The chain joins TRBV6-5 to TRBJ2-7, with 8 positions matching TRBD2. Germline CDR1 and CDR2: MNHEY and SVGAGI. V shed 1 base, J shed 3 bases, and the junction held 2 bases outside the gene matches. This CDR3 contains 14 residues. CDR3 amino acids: CASSYFSGSYEQYF. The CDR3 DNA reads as TGTGCCAGCAGTTACTTCAGCGGGAGCTACGAGCAGTACTTC.

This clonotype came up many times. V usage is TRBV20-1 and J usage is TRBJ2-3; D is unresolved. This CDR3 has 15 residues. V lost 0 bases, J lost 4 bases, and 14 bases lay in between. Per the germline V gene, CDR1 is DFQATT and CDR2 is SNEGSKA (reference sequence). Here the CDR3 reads CSARDLGRSADTQYF. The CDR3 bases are TGCAGTGCTAGAGATTTGGGCAGAAGCGCAGATACGCAGTATTTT.

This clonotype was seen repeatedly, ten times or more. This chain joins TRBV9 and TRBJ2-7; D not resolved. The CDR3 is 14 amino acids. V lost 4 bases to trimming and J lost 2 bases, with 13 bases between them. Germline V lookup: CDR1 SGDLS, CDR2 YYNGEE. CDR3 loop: CASSSQSSPYEQYF. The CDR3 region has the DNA TGTGCCAGCAGCTCTCAGAGTAGTCCCTACGAGCAGTACTTC.

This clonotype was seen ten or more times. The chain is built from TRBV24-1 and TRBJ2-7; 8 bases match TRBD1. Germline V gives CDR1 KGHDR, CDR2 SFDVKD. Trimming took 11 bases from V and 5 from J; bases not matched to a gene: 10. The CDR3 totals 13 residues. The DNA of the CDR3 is TGTGCCATTCCTGGCGGGACAGGTAACGAGCAGTACTTC. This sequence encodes CAIPGGTGNEQYF.

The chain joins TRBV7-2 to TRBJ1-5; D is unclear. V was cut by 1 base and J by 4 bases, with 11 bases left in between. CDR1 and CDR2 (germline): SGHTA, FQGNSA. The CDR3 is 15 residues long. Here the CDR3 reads CASSLGGRLNQPQHF. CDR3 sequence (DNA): TGTGCCAGCAGCTTAGGCGGCAGGCTAAATCAGCCCCAGCATTTT. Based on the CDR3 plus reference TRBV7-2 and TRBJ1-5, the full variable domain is GAGVSQSPSNKVTEKGKDVELRCDPISGHTALYWYRQSLGQGLEFLIYFQGNSAPDKSGLPSDRFSAERTGGSVSTLTIQRTQQEDSAVYLCASSLGGRLNQPQHFGDGTRLSIL.

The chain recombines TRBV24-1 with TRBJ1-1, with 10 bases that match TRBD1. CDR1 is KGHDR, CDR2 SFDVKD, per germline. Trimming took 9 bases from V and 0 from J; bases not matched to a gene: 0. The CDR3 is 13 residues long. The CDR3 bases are TGTGCCACCGGGACAGGGGTGAACACTGAAGCTTTCTTT. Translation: CATGTGVNTEAFF.